These 25 T cell receptor beta chains were all obtained from the same sample, sequenced in a study of blood T cell repertoires in COVID-19. Assay: immunoSEQ multiplex PCR; the TCRdb copy retains only in-frame clones and omits some. The sample shows 110,000 to 150,000 clones, approximately 88% of them seen only once. Input material: PBMCs or T cells enriched from blood (not recorded which). The receptors come from a man aged 40-50 years with acute COVID-19.

The rearrangement joins TRBV7-9 to TRBJ2-2; maybe TRBD1 (5 bases). From germline, CDR1 is SEHNR and CDR2 FQNEAQ (reference sequence). With 4 bases removed from V and 5 bases from J, the gap between germline ends came to 17 bases. The CDR3 loop spans 16 amino acids. The CDR3 nucleotides are TGTGCCAGCAGCTCGACTGGGCAGGGCCGGACCGGGGAGCTGTTTTTT. Its protein is CASSSTGQGRTGELFF.

This chain uses TRBV7-2 with TRBJ1-5, with D hard to call. This CDR3 contains 15 residues. The germline gives CDR1 SGHTA, CDR2 FQGNSA. The V end was cut by 3 bases, the J end by 0 bases, with 9 bases between. Here the CDR3 DNA reads TGTGCCAGCAGCTTTTCTTTCTATAGCAATCAGCCCCAGCATTTT. As protein: CASSFSFYSNQPQHF.

This clone was recorded only once. The gene calls are TRBV7-8 and TRBJ1-1, with D uncertain. Germline V gene data show CDR1 as SGHVS and CDR2 as FQNEAQ. This CDR3 is built from 13 residues. Trimming left V 5 bases short and J 1 base short, with 8 bases between. CDR3 DNA: TGTGCCAGCAGCCAGAGGCCGAACACTGAAGCTTTCTTT. Translation gives CASSQRPNTEAFF.

The chain recombines TRBV9 with TRBJ2-2; D is perhaps TRBD1 (5 bases). The CDR3 runs to 15 residues. Trimming took 0 bases from V and 0 from J, leaving 6 bases between them. CDR1 SGDLS and CDR2 YYNGEE come from the germline V gene. The chain's CDR3 is CASSVEGTNTGELFF. The CDR3 DNA sequence: TGTGCCAGCAGCGTAGAGGGGACGAACACCGGGGAGCTGTTTTTT. The full variable domain, with the rest looked up from reference TRBV9 and TRBJ2-2, is DSGVTQTPKHLITATGQRVTLRCSPRSGDLSVYWYQQSLDQGLQFLIQYYNGEERAKGNILERFSAQQFPDLHSELNLSSLELGDSALYFCASSVEGTNTGELFFGEGSRLTVL.

V gene TRBV6-5 combines with J gene TRBJ2-2; no clear D gene. Trimming stripped 0 bases from V and 1 base from J, with 6 bases between. Germline CDR1 and CDR2: MNHEY and SVGAGI. The CDR3 loop spans 15 amino acids. The CDR3 sequence is CASSYSIENTGELFF. The DNA for the CDR3 is TGTGCCAGCAGTTACTCAATAGAGAACACCGGGGAGCTGTTTTTT.

Here the CDR3 DNA reads TGCGCCAGCAGCTTGGAGTGGAGCTACAATGAGCAGTTCTTC. Translation gives CASSLEWSYNEQFF. The chain has TRBV5-1 and TRBJ2-1; D not certain. V was trimmed by 0 bases and J by 3 bases, leaving 7 bases between them. Germline V gene lookup returns CDR1 SGHRS and CDR2 YFSETQ. CDR3 length equals 14 residues.

V gene TRBV11-2 combines with J gene TRBJ2-1; TRBD2 aligns across 11 bases. The ends lost 0 bases at V and 6 bases at J; junction bases unmatched: 7. The germline gives CDR1 SGHAT, CDR2 FQNNGV. The CDR3 sequence is 17 residues long. The CDR3 loop reads CASSLDLGSGGVNEQFF. CDR3 sequence (DNA): TGTGCCAGCAGCTTAGATCTTGGTAGCGGGGGGGTCAATGAGCAGTTCTTC.

This sequence joins TRBV28 and TRBJ1-6; 7 bases align to TRBD1. Germline V gene sequence: CDR1 MDHEN, CDR2 SYDVKM. This CDR3 has 15 residues. Trimming took 4 bases from V and 6 from J; bases not matched to a gene: 6. The chain's CDR3 is CASSWTGALNSPLHF. The CDR3 nucleotides are TGTGCCAGCAGTTGGACAGGAGCCCTTAATTCACCCCTCCACTTT. Full variable domain (outside the CDR3, taken from reference TRBV28 and TRBJ1-6): DVKVTQSSRYLVKRTGEKVFLECVQDMDHENMFWYRQDPGLGLRLIYFSYDVKMKEKGDIPEGYSVSREKKERFSLILESASTNQTSMYLCASSWTGALNSPLHFGNGTRLTVT.

The chain carries TRBV4-3 and TRBJ2-1, with 9 bases aligning to TRBD1. The junction had 9 bases not matched to a gene; V was cut back by 3 bases and J by 6 bases. The length of the CDR3 is 16 residues. CDR1 and CDR2 from the germline V gene are LGHNA and YSLEER. This CDR3 reads CASSHYRDRVPNEQFF. The CDR3 DNA reads TGCGCCAGCAGCCATTACCGGGACAGGGTTCCCAATGAGCAGTTCTTC.

The genes are TRBV27 and TRBJ2-7; weak D call: TRBD2 (6 bases). CDR3 size: 15 residues. The V gene's germline CDR1 is MNHEY and CDR2 SMNVEV (reference sequence). V gave up 3 bases and J gave up 3 bases, with 15 bases separating them. CDR3 bases: TGTGCCAGCAGTTTTTCGGGACTCCTTTTCTACGAGCAGTACTTC. Translating it yields CASSFSGLLFYEQYF.

CDR3 amino acids: CASSSRGLAGGWSDTQYF. The DNA for the CDR3 is TGTGCCAGCAGTTCCCGAGGACTAGCGGGAGGCTGGTCGGATACGCAGTATTTT. The genes are TRBV28 and TRBJ2-3, with 14 positions matching TRBD2. V dropped 4 bases and J dropped 6; count of bases not matched to a gene: 12. The length of the CDR3 is 18 residues. Germline values: CDR1 MDHEN, CDR2 SYDVKM.

The V call is TRBV28, the J call TRBJ1-1, with 8 nucleotides matching TRBD1. The CDR3 spans 15 residues. The V gene end was trimmed by 4 bases and the J gene end by 1 base; junction bases not matched to a gene: 5. Germline V gene sequence: CDR1 MDHEN, CDR2 SYDVKM. DNA of the CDR3: TGTGCCAGCAGTTCGACAGGGGCCTGGAACACTGAAGCTTTCTTT. Amino acid sequence: CASSSTGAWNTEAFF.

V is TRBV30 and J is TRBJ1-1; D gene ambiguous. The CDR3 contains 10 residues. CDR1 is GTSNPN, CDR2 SVGIG, per germline (reference sequence). V was clipped by 7 bases and J by 11 bases, with 14 bases between them. The DNA for the CDR3 is TGTGCCTTTACAGCCCCCGGTGCTTTCTTT. It codes for CAFTAPGAFF.

CDR3: CASSQVVTANYGYTF. CDR3 nucleotides: TGTGCCAGCAGCCAAGTTGTGACAGCCAACTATGGCTACACCTTC. The V call is TRBV4-2, the J call TRBJ1-2, with TRBD1 as a possible D gene (5 bases). Deletions cut 1 base from V and 2 bases from J, with 11 bases between. The germline CDR1 and CDR2 sequences are LGHNA and YNFKEQ. The CDR3 consists of 15 residues.

The chain recombines TRBV3-1 (or the pseudogene TRBV3-2) with TRBJ2-1, with 15 bases lining up with TRBD2. Germline CDR1 LGHDT, CDR2 YNNKEL (reference sequence). The V and J ends lost 4 bases and 10 bases, in that order; junction bases with no gene match: 5. The CDR3 has 15 residues. For the CDR3, the DNA is TGTGCCAGCAGCCGGGGACTAGCGGGAGGAAGGGAGCAGTTCTTC. It is translated as CASSRGLAGGREQFF.

V usage is TRBV18 and J usage is TRBJ2-5; possibly TRBD1 for D (5 bases). This CDR3 contains 16 residues. V lost 1 base and J lost 1, with 13 bases in between. The V gene's germline CDR1 is KGHSH and CDR2 LQKENI. This chain's CDR3 is CASSPRGRATQETQYF. The CDR3 nucleotides read TGTGCCAGCTCACCACGAGGCAGGGCGACCCAAGAGACCCAGTACTTC.

This clone was recorded a few times. V usage is TRBV7-9 and J usage is TRBJ1-1, with TRBD1 identical over 9 bases. The CDR3 has 15 residues. From germline, CDR1 is SEHNR and CDR2 FQNEAQ (reference sequence). J gave up 5 bases and V 5 bases, and 9 bases lay outside the gene matches. CDR3 in amino acids: CASSPTGQGFTEAFF. As DNA, the CDR3 is TGTGCCAGCAGCCCTACGGGACAGGGCTTTACTGAAGCTTTCTTT.

The chain has TRBV30 and TRBJ2-3, with 10 bases identical to TRBD2. The CDR3 has 17 residues. V trimming: 3 bases; J trimming: 8 bases; junction bases outside the gene matches: 17. Per the germline V gene, CDR1 is GTSNPN and CDR2 is SVGIG (reference sequence). CDR3 sequence reads: CAWSVVSGSGGAGTQYF. The CDR3 region has the DNA TGTGCCTGGAGCGTCGTCTCGGGAAGCGGGGGGGCCGGTACGCAGTATTTT.

The V gene is TRBV3-1 (or the pseudogene TRBV3-2), the J gene TRBJ2-2, with D possibly matching TRBD2 (6 bases). In germline, CDR1 is LGHDT, CDR2 YNNKEL (reference sequence). Deletions cut 3 bases from V and 5 bases from J, with 10 bases between. This CDR3 has 14 amino acids. The CDR3 nucleotides are TGTGCCAGCAGCCATCCCCGGGGGACCGGGGAGCTGTTTTTT. Protein sequence: CASSHPRGTGELFF.

About this clone itself: Distinct nucleotide sequences in the sample also encode this CDR3. The rearrangement uses TRBV27 and TRBJ2-7; possible D gene TRBD2, 5 bases. There are 14 residues in the CDR3. V gave up 6 bases and J gave up 0 bases, with 12 bases separating them. Germline loops: CDR1 MNHEY, CDR2 SMNVEV (reference sequence). The CDR3 reads CASSLGLHSYEQYF. The CDR3 nucleotides are TGTGCCAGCAGCCTCGGACTCCACTCCTACGAGCAGTACTTC.

This clone was recorded only once. The chain uses TRBV5-1 and TRBJ1-4; D call uncertain. The ends were cut back, 4 bases at V and 7 bases at J, with 17 bases in the middle. The germline V gene encodes CDR1 SGHRS and CDR2 YFSETQ. The CDR3 sequence is 15 residues long. This CDR3 reads CASSPRSVVGEKLFF. CDR3 bases: TGCGCCAGCAGCCCCAGGTCGGTCGTTGGTGAAAAACTGTTTTTT.

The chain uses TRBV12-5 and TRBJ1-5; the D is unclear. Germline V gives CDR1 LGHNT, CDR2 FRNRAP. The CDR3 is 14 amino acids. V was shortened by 4 bases and J by 1 base, with 8 bases between the two germline ends. The CDR3 loop reads CASGSSPSNQPQHF. The CDR3 DNA is TGTGCTAGTGGTTCCTCCCCGAGCAATCAGCCCCAGCATTTT.

V usage is TRBV15 and J usage is TRBJ2-1; 8 nucleotides match TRBD2. The CDR3 is made up of 17 amino acids. V gave up 0 bases and J gave up 8 bases; unmatched junction bases: 12. CDR1 LNHNV and CDR2 YYDKDF come from the germline V gene (reference sequence). The CDR3 DNA reads TGTGCCACCAGCAGAGATAGGAGAGCGGGGGCTTCGGATGAGCAGTTCTTC. This codes for CATSRDRRAGASDEQFF.

The rearrangement uses TRBV5-4 and TRBJ2-1; 12 bases are shared with TRBD2. Trimming at V came to 6 bases and at J to 0 bases, leaving 4 bases not matched to a gene. The germline V gene has CDR1 SGHNT and CDR2 YYREEE (reference sequence). The CDR3 is made up of 16 amino acids. In DNA form, the CDR3 reads TGTGCCAGCAAGCTAGCGGGAGGGAGCTCCTACAATGAGCAGTTCTTC. Translated: CASKLAGGSSYNEQFF.

V is TRBV5-8 and J is TRBJ1-2, with no clear D. The CDR3 length is 12 residues. Trimming removed 0 bases from V and 8 bases from J, with 8 bases in between. The germline CDR1 and CDR2 sequences are SGHTS and YDEGEE. In DNA, the CDR3 is TGTGCCAGCAGCTTGGTCTACCTCGGCTACACCTTC. This encodes CASSLVYLGYTF.